Sequencing of this T cell receptor beta chain was carried out in a study of OX40 agonist ivuxolimab in advanced cancers. About the study: Across the patients, intravenous ivuxolimab was delivered every 2 weeks at 0.01 to 10 mg/kg. Three dose-escalation patients had partial responses: one with hepatocellular carcinoma and two with cutaneous melanoma. Study findings and constraints: Mean expanded clone counts were higher in CD8+ than CD4+ T cells.

Peripheral blood came from all dose cohorts at three timepoints. Of note for this clone: The antigen is unknown.

There are 12 residues in the CDR3. Trimming removed 4 bases from V and 6 bases from J; junction bases left unmatched: 2. Germline CDR1 is ENHRY and CDR2 is SYGVKD. The protocol was immunoSEQ multiplex PCR, while the TCRdb copy is restricted to in-frame clones and leaves out a portion. This table holds some 83,000 clones, about 88% found once. This sample comprised CD4+ or CD8+ T cells sorted from blood, obtained in a trial of the OX40 agonist ivuxolimab. The TCR originated in an adult with an advanced solid tumor such as melanoma, head and neck, liver or kidney cancer. The chain uses TRBV10-3 and TRBJ2-7, with TRBD2 identical over 8 bases. The CDR3 loop reads CAISGTSTEQYF. As DNA, the CDR3 is TGTGCCATCAGTGGGACTAGCACCGAGCAGTACTTC.